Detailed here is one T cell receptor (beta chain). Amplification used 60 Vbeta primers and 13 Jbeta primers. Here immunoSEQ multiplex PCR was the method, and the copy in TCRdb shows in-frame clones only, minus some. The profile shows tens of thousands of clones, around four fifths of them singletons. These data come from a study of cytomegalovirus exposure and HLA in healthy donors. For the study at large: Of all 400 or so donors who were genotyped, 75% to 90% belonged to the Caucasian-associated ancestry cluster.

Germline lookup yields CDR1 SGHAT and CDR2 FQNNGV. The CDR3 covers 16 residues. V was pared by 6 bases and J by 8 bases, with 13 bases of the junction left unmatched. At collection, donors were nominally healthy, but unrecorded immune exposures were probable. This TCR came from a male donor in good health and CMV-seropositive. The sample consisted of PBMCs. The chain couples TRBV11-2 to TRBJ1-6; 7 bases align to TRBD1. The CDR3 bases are TGTGCCAGCAGACTTTCCGACAGGGCGGCTTATTCACCCCTCCACTTT. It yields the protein CASRLSDRAAYSPLHF.